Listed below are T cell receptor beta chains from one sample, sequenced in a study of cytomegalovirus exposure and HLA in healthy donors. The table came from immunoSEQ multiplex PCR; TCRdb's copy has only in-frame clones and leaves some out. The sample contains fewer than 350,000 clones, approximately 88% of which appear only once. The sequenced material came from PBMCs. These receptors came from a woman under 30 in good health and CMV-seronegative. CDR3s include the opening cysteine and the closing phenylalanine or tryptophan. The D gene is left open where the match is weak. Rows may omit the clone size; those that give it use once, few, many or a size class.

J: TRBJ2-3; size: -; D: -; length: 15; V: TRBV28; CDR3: CASSFRGSGTDTQYF; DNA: TGTGCCAGCAGTTTTCGGGGGTCTGGGACAGATACGCAGTATTTT
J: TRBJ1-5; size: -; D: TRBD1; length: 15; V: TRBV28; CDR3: CASSSRQGQNQPQHF; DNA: TGTGCCAGCAGTTCAAGACAGGGGCAAAATCAGCCCCAGCATTTT
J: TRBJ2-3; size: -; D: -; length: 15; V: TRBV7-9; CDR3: CASSRVGGNTDTQYF; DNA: TGTGCCAGCAGCCGGGTTGGCGGAAACACAGATACGCAGTATTTT
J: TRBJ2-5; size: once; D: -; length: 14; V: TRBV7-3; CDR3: CASSRAGNQETQYF; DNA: TGTGCCAGCAGTCGCGCGGGGAACCAAGAGACCCAGTACTTC
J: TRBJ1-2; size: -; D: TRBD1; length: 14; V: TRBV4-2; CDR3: CASSPSAGGDGYTF; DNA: TGTGCCAGCAGCCCCTCTGCAGGGGGTGATGGCTACACCTTC
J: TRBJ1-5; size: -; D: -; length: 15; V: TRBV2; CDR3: CASSEVSGGSQPQHF; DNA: TGTGCCAGCAGTGAGGTGTCTGGAGGGAGTCAGCCCCAGCATTTT
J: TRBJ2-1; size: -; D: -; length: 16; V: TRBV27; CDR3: CASSLNAPLGTNEQFF; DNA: TGTGCCAGCAGTTTAAATGCTCCCCTGGGGACAAATGAGCAGTTCTTC
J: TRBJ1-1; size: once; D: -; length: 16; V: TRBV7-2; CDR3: CASSLSLGFRETEAFF; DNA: TGTGCCAGCAGCTTATCTTTGGGGTTTCGGGAGACTGAAGCTTTCTTT
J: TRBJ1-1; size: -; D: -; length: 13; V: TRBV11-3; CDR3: CASSVRRSTEAFF; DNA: TGTGCCAGCAGCGTCCGAAGGAGCACTGAAGCTTTCTTT
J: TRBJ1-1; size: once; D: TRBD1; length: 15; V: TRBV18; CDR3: CASSPQGQKNTEAFF; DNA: TGTGCCAGCTCACCACAGGGACAGAAGAACACTGAAGCTTTCTTT
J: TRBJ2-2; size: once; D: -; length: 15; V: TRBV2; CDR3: CASSEGRIRGGELFF; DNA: TGTGCCAGCAGTGAAGGGCGGATTAGGGGCGGGGAGCTGTTTTTT
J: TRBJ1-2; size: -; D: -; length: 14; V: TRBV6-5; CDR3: CASSYSGGVNGYTF; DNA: TGTGCCAGCAGTTATTCTGGGGGGGTAAATGGCTACACCTTC
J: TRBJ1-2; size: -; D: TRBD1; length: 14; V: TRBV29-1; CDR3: CSATQDRGAYGYTF; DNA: TGCAGCGCGACCCAGGACAGGGGGGCCTATGGCTACACCTTC
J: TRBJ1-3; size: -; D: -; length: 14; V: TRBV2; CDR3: CASSEQVSGNTIYF; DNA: TGTGCCAGCAGTGAACAGGTCTCTGGAAACACCATATATTTT
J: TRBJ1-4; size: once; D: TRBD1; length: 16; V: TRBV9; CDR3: CASSVSQGASNEKLFF; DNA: TGTGCCAGCAGCGTTAGCCAGGGGGCTTCTAATGAAAAACTGTTTTTT
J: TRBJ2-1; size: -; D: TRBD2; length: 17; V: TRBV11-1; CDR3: CASSTLAGGPKGDEQFF; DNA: TGTGCCAGCAGCACACTAGCGGGAGGGCCAAAGGGCGATGAGCAGTTCTTC
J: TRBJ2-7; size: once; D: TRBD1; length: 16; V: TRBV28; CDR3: CASSLWRQGGWGEQYF; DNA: TGTGCCAGCAGTTTATGGCGACAGGGGGGATGGGGCGAGCAGTACTTC